The entry below describes one T cell receptor beta chain. Its antigen is unknown. These data come from a study of radiotherapy plus CTLA-4 blockade in lung cancer. Study-wide background: Objective responses were observed in about 17% of patients, and disease control was achieved by 30% to 35%. The study, taken as a whole, reports: An expansion of tumor-derived TCR clones occurred in blood after radiotherapy plus ipilimumab.

Data came from immunoSEQ multiplex PCR; TCRdb stores just in-frame clones and leaves some out. The data show some 66,000 clones, about 85% seen once. The receptor's source is a human donor with non-small cell lung cancer who had a partial response to radiotherapy plus ipilimumab. Sequenced material: peripheral blood, taken from a patient treated with radiotherapy plus ipilimumab.

In DNA form, the CDR3 reads TGTGCCAGCAGCTTTGCCTCTGGGCAGGGACACGGGGAGCTGTTTTTT. Translated: CASSFASGQGHGELFF. The gene calls are TRBV7-3 and TRBJ2-2; possible D gene TRBD1, 6 bases. Germline CDR1 and CDR2: SGHTA and FQGTGA. Between the trimmed V and J ends, which lost 3 bases and 7 bases, there was a span of 18 bases. The CDR3 runs 16 residues.